This T cell receptor beta chain was observed in a study of beta chain features in type 1 diabetes (dated by TCRdb to 2016 to 2018). Context from the whole study: Patients and healthy donors did not differ in mean age, gender distribution, total cell number or subset yield. A total of about 100,000,000 sorted cells were examined across all samples, and RNA yield correlated strongly with the number of cells per subset. The study compared the TCRB repertoires of sorted circulating CD4+ T cell subsets in recently diagnosed type 1 diabetes patients with those in matched healthy donors. Regulatory and stem cell-like memory subsets were obtained from only 8 patients and roughly 8 healthy donors, while naive and central memory subsets were obtained from all 30 or so donors.

The High Capacity cDNA Reverse Transcription Kit was used to reverse transcribe all of the isolated RNA, meaning that expressed TCRB transcripts were what got sequenced. Deep immunoSEQ sequencing was performed on naive, central memory and regulatory T cell samples, with an average of roughly 3.5 million total reads per sample. Sorted cells were lysed in RLT buffer and RNA was extracted with DNase-treated RNeasy Micro or Mini kits, depending on cell number. Each cell subset was processed on its own to prevent cross-contamination, while patient and healthy donor samples were processed together. Using the immunoSEQ multiplex PCR, TCRB sequences were amplified from cDNA into 87-bp fragments spanning the CDR3 region. Sequencing of the amplicons was performed on the Illumina HiSeq platform. Per the source publication's procedure: Synthetic template baselines were used to correct PCR bias computationally, reads within Hamming distance 2 were collapsed, and singletons that could not be merged were discarded. Reads were aligned against IMGT to assign V, D and J genes, CDR3 length and insertions or deletions at six rearrangement sites. Within each subset, clonotype counts were normalized to the number of sorted cells before true diversity and Gini coefficients were calculated with the tcR R package. Repertoire sharing was quantified using the overlap coefficient calculated on TCRB nucleotide sequences. The source is immuneACCESS, and TCRdb retained only in-frame sequences with V and J called. Part of the clones is not carried over; for the studies checked, unresolved V genes explain less than half of this, and the remainder is unexplained. V and J calls and clone size follow that table, whereas D and trimming were derived from the DNA. The sample table records approximately 150,000 clones; about 13% of these occur just once. The ten largest account for 1% to 1.5% of the sample.

Study-wide conclusions, independent of this receptor: Shorter templates might have been favored by PCR, but patient and control samples were amplified and corrected together, so both groups would have been affected equally by any skew. The naive, central memory and regulatory TCRB repertoires appeared to resemble one another more closely among patients than among healthy donors. Because cDNA was sequenced instead of genomic DNA, highly expressing activated cells could be over-represented, though the groups showed no difference in activation or CD3 levels. Fewer insertions and more nucleotide deletions at VDJ recombination sites were observed in patients with type 1 diabetes, implying thymic rearrangement abnormalities. HLA sub-analyses involved small numbers of individuals, so any influence of HLA type on TCRB rearrangement remained unresolved. Type 1 diabetes patients showed a moderate but significant shortening of TCRB CDR3 length in all four CD4+ subsets.

A single peripheral blood draw of about 116 mL on average was collected from each donor into heparinised tubes. A BD FACSAria II and a panel including CD45RO, CCR7, CD25, CD127, CD95 and CD27 were used to sort naive, central memory, regulatory and stem cell-like memory CD4+ T cells. Purity was above 95% for every sorted population. PBMCs were separated immediately by Lymphoprep density gradient centrifugation and were stained directly, without being cultured. Samples were stained and sorted in pairs, with one healthy donor and one patient per experiment, so that batch effects were minimized. CDR1 and CDR2 are drawn from the germline V gene: SGHDT, YYEEEE. Trimmed from V: 1 base; trimmed from J: 5 bases; junction bases lacking a gene match: 5. Reading from cysteine to phenylalanine, the CDR3 counts 14 amino acids. Only the CDR3 region is kept as DNA, spanning 42 bases read in frame from base 1. This clone appeared a few times. Its antigen remains unidentified. No much larger clonotype is one base removed from it; base qualities were not supplied.

The sequence links TRBV5-6 to TRBJ2-5, and TRBD1 matches 7 of the central bases. The sample was central memory CD4+ T cells from blood. The origin of this receptor is a man aged 18 to 29 with type 1 diabetes. The sequence in DNA is TGTGCCAGCAGCTTGTCAGGGGGATCGGAGACCCAGTACTTC. Its product reads: CASSLSGGSETQYF.